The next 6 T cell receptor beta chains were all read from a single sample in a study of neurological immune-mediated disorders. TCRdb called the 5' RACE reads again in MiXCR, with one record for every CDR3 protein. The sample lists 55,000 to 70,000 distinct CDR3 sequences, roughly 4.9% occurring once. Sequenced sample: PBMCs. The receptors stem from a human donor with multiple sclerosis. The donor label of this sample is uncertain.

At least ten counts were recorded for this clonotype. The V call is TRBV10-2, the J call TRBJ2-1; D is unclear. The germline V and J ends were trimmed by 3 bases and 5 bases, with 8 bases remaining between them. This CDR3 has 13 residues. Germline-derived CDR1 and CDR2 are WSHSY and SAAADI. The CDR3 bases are TGCGCCAGCAGTGACCCCCCCAACAATGAGCAGTTCTTC. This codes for CASSDPPNNEQFF.

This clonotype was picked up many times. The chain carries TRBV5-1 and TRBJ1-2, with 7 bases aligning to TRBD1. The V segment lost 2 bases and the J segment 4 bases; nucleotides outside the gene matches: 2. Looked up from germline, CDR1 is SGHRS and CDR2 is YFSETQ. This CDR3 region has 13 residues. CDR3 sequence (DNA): TGCGCCAGCAGCTTAACAGGGGTCTATGGCTACACCTTC. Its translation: CASSLTGVYGYTF.

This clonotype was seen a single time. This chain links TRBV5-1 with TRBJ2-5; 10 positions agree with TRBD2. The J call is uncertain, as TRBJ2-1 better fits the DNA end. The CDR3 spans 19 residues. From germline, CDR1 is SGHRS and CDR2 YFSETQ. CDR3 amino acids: CASSSGSVYGVAGGNEQFF. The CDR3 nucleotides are TGCGCCAGCAGCTCGGGATCGGTCTACGGGGTAGCGGGGGGAAATGAGCAGTTCTTC.

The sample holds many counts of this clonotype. CDR3 nucleotide sequence: TGCAGTGCTGGACTAGCGGGGGGCCCAATCGAGCAGTACTTC. Its translation is CSAGLAGGPIEQYF. V and J are TRBV20-1 and TRBJ2-7; TRBD2 aligns across 14 bases. CDR3 length equals 14 residues. V shed 5 bases and J 6 bases; nucleotides not matched to a gene: 6. Germline V gives CDR1 DFQATT, CDR2 SNEGSKA (reference sequence).

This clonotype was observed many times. The CDR3 sequence: CASSPRGGKQFSYGYTF. For the CDR3, the DNA is TGTGCCAGCAGCCCTCGTGGAGGGAAGCAGTTTAGCTATGGCTACACCTTC. J is TRBJ1-2 and V is TRBV3-1; D is undetermined. The CDR3 consists of 17 residues. Looked up from germline, CDR1 is LGHDT and CDR2 is YNNKEL (reference sequence). V lost 4 bases and J 4 bases, leaving 22 bases between the germline ends.

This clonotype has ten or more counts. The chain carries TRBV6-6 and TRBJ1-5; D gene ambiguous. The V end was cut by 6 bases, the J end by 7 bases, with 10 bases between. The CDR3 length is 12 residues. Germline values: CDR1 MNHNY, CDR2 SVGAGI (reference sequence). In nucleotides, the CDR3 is TGTGCCAGCAGCCCCTCTAGGCAGCCCCAGCATTTT. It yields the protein CASSPSRQPQHF.